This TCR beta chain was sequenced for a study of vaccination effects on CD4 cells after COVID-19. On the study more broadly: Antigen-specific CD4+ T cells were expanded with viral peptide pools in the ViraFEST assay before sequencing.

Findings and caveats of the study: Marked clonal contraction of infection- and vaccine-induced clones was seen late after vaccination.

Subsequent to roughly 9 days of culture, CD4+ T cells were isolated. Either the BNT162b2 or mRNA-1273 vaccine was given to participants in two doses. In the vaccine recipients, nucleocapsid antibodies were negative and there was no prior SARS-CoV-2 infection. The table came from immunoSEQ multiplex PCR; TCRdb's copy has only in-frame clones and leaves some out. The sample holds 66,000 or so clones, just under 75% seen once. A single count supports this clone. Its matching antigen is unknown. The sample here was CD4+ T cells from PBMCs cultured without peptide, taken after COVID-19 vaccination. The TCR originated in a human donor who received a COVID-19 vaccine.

CDR3 amino acids: CAWSVGQNNSPLHF. CDR3 coding DNA: TGTGCCTGGAGTGTTGGACAGAATAATTCACCCCTCCACTTT. The V gene is TRBV30, the J gene TRBJ1-6, with D perhaps TRBD1 (6 bases). The CDR3 runs to 14 residues. The germline CDR1 and CDR2 sequences are GTSNPN and SVGIG (reference sequence). V was trimmed by 0 bases and J by 5 bases, leaving 8 bases between them.